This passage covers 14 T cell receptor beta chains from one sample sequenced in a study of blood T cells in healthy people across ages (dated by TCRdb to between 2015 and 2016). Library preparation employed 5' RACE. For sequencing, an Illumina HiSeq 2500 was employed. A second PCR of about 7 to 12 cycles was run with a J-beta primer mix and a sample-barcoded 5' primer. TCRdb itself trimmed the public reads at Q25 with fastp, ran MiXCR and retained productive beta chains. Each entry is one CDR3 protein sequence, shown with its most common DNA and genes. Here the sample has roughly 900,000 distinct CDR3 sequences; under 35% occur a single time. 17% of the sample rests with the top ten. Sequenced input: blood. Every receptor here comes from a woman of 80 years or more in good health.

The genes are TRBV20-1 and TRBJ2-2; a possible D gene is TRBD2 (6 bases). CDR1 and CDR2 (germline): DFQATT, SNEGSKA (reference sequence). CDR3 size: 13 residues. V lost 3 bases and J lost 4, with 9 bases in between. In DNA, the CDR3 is TGCAGTGCTAGCGGGGGAACCACCGGGGAGCTGTTTTTT. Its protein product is CSASGGTTGELFF.

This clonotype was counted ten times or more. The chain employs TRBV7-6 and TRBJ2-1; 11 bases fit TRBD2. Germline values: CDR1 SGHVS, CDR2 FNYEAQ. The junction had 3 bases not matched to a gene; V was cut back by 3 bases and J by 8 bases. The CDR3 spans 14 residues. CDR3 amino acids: CASSFSGGAHEQFF. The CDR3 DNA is TGTGCCAGCAGCTTTAGCGGGGGGGCCCATGAGCAGTTCTTC.

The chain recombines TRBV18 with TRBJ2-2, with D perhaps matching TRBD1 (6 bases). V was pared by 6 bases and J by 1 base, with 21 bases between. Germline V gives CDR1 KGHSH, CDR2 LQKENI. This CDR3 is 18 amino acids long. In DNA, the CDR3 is TGTGCCAGCTCTCCCCAGGGGCACTTGAAGCGGAACACCGGGGAGCTGTTTTTT. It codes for CASSPQGHLKRNTGELFF.

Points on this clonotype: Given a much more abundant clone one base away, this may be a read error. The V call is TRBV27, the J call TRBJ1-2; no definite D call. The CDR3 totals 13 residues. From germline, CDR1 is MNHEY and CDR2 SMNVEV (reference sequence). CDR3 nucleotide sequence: TGTACCAGCAGTGGCGTGGGGTACTATGGCTACACCTTC. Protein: CTSSGVGYYGYTF.

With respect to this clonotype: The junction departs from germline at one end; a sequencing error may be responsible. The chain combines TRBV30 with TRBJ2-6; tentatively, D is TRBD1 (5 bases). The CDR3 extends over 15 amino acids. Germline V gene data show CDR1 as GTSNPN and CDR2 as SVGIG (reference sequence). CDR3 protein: CASEDRASGANVPTF. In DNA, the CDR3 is TGTGCCTCAGAAGACAGAGCCTCTGGGGCCAACGTCCCGACTTTC.

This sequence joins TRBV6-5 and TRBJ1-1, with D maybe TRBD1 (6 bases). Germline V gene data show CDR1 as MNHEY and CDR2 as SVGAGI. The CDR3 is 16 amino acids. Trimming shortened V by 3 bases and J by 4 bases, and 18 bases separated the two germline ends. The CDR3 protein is CASSYRYRALSTEAFF. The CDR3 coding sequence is TGTGCCAGCAGTTATCGGTACAGGGCGTTGAGCACTGAAGCTTTCTTT.

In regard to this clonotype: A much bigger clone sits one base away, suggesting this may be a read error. The CDR3, as DNA: TGTGCCAGCAGTGAAGGATTCGGGACTAGCGGGGGGAAACCCTCCTACAATGAGCAGTACTTC. It specifies CASSEGFGTSGGKPSYNEQYF. V and J are TRBV2 and TRBJ2-1, with TRBD2 matching over 15 bases. Gene TRBJ2-7 matches the end of the DNA better, so the J call may be wrong. CDR1 SNHLY and CDR2 FYNNEI come from the germline V gene. The CDR3 totals 21 residues.

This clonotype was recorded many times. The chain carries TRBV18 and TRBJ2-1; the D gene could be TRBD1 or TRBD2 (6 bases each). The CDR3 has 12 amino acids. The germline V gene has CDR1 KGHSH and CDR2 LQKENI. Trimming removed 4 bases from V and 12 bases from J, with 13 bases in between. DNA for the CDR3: TGTGCCAGCTCACTACAACAGGGAGGGCAGTTCTTC. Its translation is CASSLQQGGQFF.

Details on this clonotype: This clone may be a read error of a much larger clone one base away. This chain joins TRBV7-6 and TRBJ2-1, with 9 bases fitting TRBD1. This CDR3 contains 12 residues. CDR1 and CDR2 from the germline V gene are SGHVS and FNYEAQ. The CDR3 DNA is TGTGCCGGCAGCTCACGGGACAGGGAAAAGTTCTTC. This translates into CAGSSRDREKFF.

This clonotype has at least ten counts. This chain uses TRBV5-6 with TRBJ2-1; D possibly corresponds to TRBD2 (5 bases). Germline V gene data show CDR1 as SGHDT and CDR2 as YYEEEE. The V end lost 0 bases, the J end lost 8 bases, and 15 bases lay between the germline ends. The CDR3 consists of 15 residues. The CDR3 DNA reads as TGTGCCAGCAGCTTGGTACTGACGGGATTGGATGAGCAGTTCTTC. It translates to CASSLVLTGLDEQFF. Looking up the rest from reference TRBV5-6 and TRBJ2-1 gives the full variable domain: DAGVTQSPTHLIKTRGQQVTLRCSPKSGHDTVSWYQQALGQGPQFIFQYYEEEERQRGNFPDRFSGHQFPNYSSELNVNALLLGDSALYLCASSLVLTGLDEQFFGPGTRLTVL.

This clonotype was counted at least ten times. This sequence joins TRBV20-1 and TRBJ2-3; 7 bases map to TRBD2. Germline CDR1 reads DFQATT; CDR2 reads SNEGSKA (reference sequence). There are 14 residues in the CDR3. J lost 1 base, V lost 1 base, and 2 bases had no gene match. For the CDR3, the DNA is TGCAGTGCTAGAGTTCGGGGGGGCACAGATACGCAGTATTTT. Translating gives CSARVRGGTDTQYF.

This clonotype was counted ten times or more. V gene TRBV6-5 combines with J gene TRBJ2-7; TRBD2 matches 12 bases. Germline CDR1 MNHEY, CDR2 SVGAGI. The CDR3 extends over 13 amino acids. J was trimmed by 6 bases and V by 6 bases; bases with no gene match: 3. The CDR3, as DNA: TGTGCCAGCAGACCGGGACTAGCGGGCGAGCAGTACTTC. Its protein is CASRPGLAGEQYF.

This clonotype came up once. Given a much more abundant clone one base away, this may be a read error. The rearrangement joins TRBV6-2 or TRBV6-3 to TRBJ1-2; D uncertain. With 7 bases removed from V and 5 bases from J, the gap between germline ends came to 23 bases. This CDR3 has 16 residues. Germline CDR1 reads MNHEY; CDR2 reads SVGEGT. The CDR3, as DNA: TGTGCCAGCACCCAAGAAGAGTGGGTGCGTAGGTATGGCTACACCTTC. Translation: CASTQEEWVRRYGYTF.

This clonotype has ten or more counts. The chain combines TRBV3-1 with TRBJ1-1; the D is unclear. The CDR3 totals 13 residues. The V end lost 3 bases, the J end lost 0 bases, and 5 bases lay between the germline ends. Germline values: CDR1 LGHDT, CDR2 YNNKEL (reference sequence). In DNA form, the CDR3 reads TGTGCCAGCAGCCATTTGATGAACACTGAAGCTTTCTTT. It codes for CASSHLMNTEAFF.